Sequencing of this T cell receptor (beta chain) was carried out in a study of response to subunit inactivated influenza vaccine. Study-level points and caveats: The authors offered the suggestion that each seasonal influenza vaccination recruits few new T cells.

TCRdb reprocessed the RT-PCR reads with MiXCR, giving one entry per CDR3 protein. Of about 800,000 distinct CDR3 sequences listed, over 20% are singletons. The CDR3 sequence is 16 residues long. The V gene end was trimmed by 2 bases and the J gene end by 7 bases; junction bases not matched to a gene: 10. Germline lookup yields CDR1 DFQATT and CDR2 SNEGSKA (reference sequence). A remark on this clonotype: Its antigen is undetermined.

Here the sequenced sample was PBMCs from blood, taken 5 days after vaccination. The V call is TRBV20-1, the J call TRBJ2-3; 12 nucleotides align to TRBD1. The source is a man aged 50-59 years who received an inactivated influenza vaccine. DNA of the CDR3: TGCAGTGCTAGAATGACCGGGACAGGGGGCCTTTATACGCAGTATTTT. The encoded protein is CSARMTGTGGLYTQYF.